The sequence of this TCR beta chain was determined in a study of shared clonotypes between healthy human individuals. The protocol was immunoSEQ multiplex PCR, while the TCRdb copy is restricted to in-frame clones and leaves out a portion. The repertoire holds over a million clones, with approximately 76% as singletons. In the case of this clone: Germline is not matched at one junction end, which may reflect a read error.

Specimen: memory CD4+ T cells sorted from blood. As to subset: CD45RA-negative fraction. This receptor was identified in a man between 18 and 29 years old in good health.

This chain's CDR3 is CASNLDYNEQFF. The CDR3 coding sequence is TGTGCCAGCAACTTGGATTACAATGAGCAGTTCTTC. The rearrangement links TRBV5-4 to TRBJ2-1; D is unresolved. Germline CDR1 is SGHNT and CDR2 is YYREEE (reference sequence). The CDR3 covers 12 residues.